This T cell receptor (beta chain) was sequenced in a study of blood T cell repertoires in COVID-19. The wider study: The United States, Italy and Spain were the sources of the acute and convalescent COVID-19 samples.

Per the study methods: Amplification of reference gene primers provided the estimated nucleated cell counts. The method was immunoSEQ multiplex PCR; TCRdb's version includes in-frame clones alone and lacks a portion of them. V and J calls and clone size follow that table, whereas D and trimming were derived from the DNA. In the table there are 25,000 to 30,000 clones, nearly 90% of which are singletons. This TCR derives from a human donor in a cohort sampled during active COVID-19. Sequences were obtained from peripheral blood.

The CDR3 DNA is TGTGCCAGCAGCCAAGTGGTACAGGGTTATAATTCACCCCTCCACTTT. Translating gives CASSQVVQGYNSPLHF. V is TRBV3-1 (or the pseudogene TRBV3-2) and J is TRBJ1-6, with D possibly TRBD1 on 6 matching bases. The CDR3 runs to 16 residues. Germline V gene lookup returns CDR1 LGHDT and CDR2 YNNKEL (reference sequence). V lost 1 base and J 4 bases, leaving 11 bases between the germline ends.